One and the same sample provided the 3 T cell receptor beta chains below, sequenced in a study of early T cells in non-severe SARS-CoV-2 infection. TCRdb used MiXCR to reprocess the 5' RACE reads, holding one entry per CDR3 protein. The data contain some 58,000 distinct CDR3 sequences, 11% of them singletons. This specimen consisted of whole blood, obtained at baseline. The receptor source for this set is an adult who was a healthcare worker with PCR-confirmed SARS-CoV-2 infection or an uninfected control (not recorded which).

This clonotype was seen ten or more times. The CDR3 sequence is CASSGMGLAGGPSSYNEQFF. The CDR3 DNA reads as TGTGCCAGCAGTGGTATGGGACTAGCGGGGGGCCCGAGCTCCTACAATGAGCAGTTCTTC. The rearrangement uses TRBV2 and TRBJ2-1, with 15 bases that match TRBD2. Trimming at V came to 4 bases and at J to 0 bases, leaving 10 bases not matched to a gene. The germline gives CDR1 SNHLY, CDR2 FYNNEI. The CDR3 covers 20 residues. Drawing the rest from reference TRBV2 and TRBJ2-1, the complete variable domain is EPEVTQTPSHQVTQMGQEVILRCVPISNHLYFYWYRQILGQKVEFLVSFYNNEISEKSEIFDDQFSVERPDGSNFTLKIRSTKLEDSAMYFCASSGMGLAGGPSSYNEQFFGPGTRLTVL.

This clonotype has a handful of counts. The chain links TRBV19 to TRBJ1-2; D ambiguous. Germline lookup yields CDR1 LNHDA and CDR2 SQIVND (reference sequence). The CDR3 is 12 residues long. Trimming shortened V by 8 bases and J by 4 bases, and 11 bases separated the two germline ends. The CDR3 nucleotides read TGTGCCAGTCACCCGGCGAGCTATGGCTACACCTTC. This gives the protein CASHPASYGYTF.

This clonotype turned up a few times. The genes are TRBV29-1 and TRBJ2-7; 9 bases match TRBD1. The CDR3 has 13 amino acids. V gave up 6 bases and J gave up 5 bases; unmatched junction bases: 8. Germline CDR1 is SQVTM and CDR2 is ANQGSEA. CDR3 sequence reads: CSVRTGASNEQYF. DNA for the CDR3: TGCAGCGTGAGGACAGGGGCGTCCAACGAGCAGTACTTC.